One and the same sample provided the 18 T cell receptor beta chains below, sequenced in a study of Ad26.COV2.S vaccination and SARS-CoV-2 variants. Indicated treatment: over 15 received Ad26.COV2.S at low or high dose, single or two shots; about 5 received placebo; per-sample allocation not given. Samples were taken on day 63 after the first vaccine or placebo injection. Assay used: immunoSEQ multiplex PCR; TCRdb lists only in-frame clones, some missing. Among more than 400,000 clones listed, about 90% were seen once. Here the sequenced sample was peripheral blood, taken in a trial of Ad26.COV2.S vaccine versus placebo. The receptors come from a person between 18 and 59 years old who received the Ad26.COV2.S COVID-19 vaccine or a placebo.

This clone was seen once. V is TRBV27 and J is TRBJ2-1; D unresolved. The CDR3 consists of 13 residues. The V gene lost 2 bases and the J gene lost 10 bases, with 12 bases spanning the gap. CDR1 and CDR2 from the germline V gene are MNHEY and SMNVEV (reference sequence). The CDR3 sequence is CASSLILLGEQFF. CDR3 nucleotide sequence: TGTGCCAGCAGTTTAATCCTGCTAGGGGAGCAGTTCTTC.

Here the CDR3 DNA reads TGTGCCAGCAGTTACGAGCAGGGGAGGTCCTACGAGCAGTACTTC. Residues: CASSYEQGRSYEQYF. The V and J genes are TRBV6-2 or TRBV6-3 and TRBJ2-7; D may correspond to TRBD1 or TRBD2 (6 bases each). The CDR3 sequence is 15 residues long. Trimming shortened V by 2 bases and J by 1 base, and 12 bases separated the two germline ends. Germline V gives CDR1 MNHEY, CDR2 SVGEGT.

This chain links TRBV18 with TRBJ2-7; TRBD1 matches at 11 bases. Trimming took 4 bases from V and 6 from J; bases not matched to a gene: 5. CDR3 length: 14 amino acids. In germline, CDR1 is KGHSH, CDR2 LQKENI. This CDR3 is CASSLGQGASEQYF. CDR3 DNA: TGTGCCAGCTCACTAGGACAGGGGGCCTCCGAGCAGTACTTC.

This clone was seen only once. CDR3 loop: CASSLDGGLYNEQFF. The CDR3, as DNA: TGTGCCAGCAGCTTAGACGGGGGCCTTTACAATGAGCAGTTCTTC. This chain connects TRBV11-3 to TRBJ2-1; D tentatively fits TRBD1 or TRBD2 (6 bases each). Germline V lookup: CDR1 SGHNT, CDR2 YENEEA. The CDR3 runs to 15 residues. V lost 0 bases and J lost 4, with 10 bases in between.

This chain links TRBV27 with TRBJ2-3; unclear D gene. Per germline, CDR1 MNHEY and CDR2 SMNVEV (reference sequence). The germline V and J ends were trimmed by 3 bases and 5 bases, with 12 bases remaining between them. This CDR3 spans 14 amino acids. As DNA, the CDR3 is TGTGCCAGCAGTTTCAAGATTTTTAGAGATACGCAGTATTTT. As protein: CASSFKIFRDTQYF.

The sample holds a few counts of this clone. This rearrangement joins TRBV27 to TRBJ1-1, with no clear D. This CDR3 is 13 amino acids long. The germline V gene has CDR1 MNHEY and CDR2 SMNVEV (reference sequence). V was shortened by 3 bases and J by 4 bases, with 9 bases between the two germline ends. The CDR3 is CASSLSQSTEAFF. CDR3 DNA: TGTGCCAGCAGTTTGTCACAGAGCACTGAAGCTTTCTTT.

The chain employs TRBV9 and TRBJ2-5, with 13 bases lining up with TRBD2. Germline CDR1 and CDR2: SGDLS and YYNGEE. This CDR3 has 16 residues. The V segment lost 3 bases and the J segment 2 bases; nucleotides outside the gene matches: 4. CDR3 in amino acids: CASSAGTSGAQETQYF. In DNA form, the CDR3 reads TGTGCCAGCAGCGCCGGGACTAGCGGGGCTCAAGAGACCCAGTACTTC.

The rearrangement joins TRBV7-2 to TRBJ2-1, with 7 bases aligning to TRBD1. This CDR3 region has 15 residues. CDR1 and CDR2 (germline): SGHTA, FQGNSA. After removal of 4 bases from V and 3 bases from J, the junction contained 6 bases not matched to a gene. CDR3 loop: CASSSQAGGYNEQFF. In DNA, the CDR3 is TGTGCCAGCAGCTCCCAGGCAGGGGGCTACAATGAGCAGTTCTTC.

This clone was counted only a few times. This same CDR3 is encoded by further DNA sequences in the sample. The chain has TRBV7-9 and TRBJ2-2; D ambiguous. From germline, CDR1 is SEHNR and CDR2 FQNEAQ (reference sequence). The CDR3 consists of 12 residues. Deletions cut 1 base from V and 5 bases from J, with 2 bases between. CDR3 protein: CASSLVTGELFF. The CDR3 nucleotides read TGTGCCAGCAGCTTAGTGACCGGGGAGCTGTTTTTT.

The chain is built from TRBV15 and TRBJ2-7; TRBD1 aligns across 7 bases. The germline V gene has CDR1 LNHNV and CDR2 YYDKDF (reference sequence). The V and J ends lost 1 base and 0 bases, in that order; junction bases with no gene match: 6. CDR3 length equals 16 residues. The CDR3 protein is CATSRAGQPYSYEQYF. The CDR3 nucleotides read TGTGCCACCAGCAGAGCGGGACAGCCTTACTCCTACGAGCAGTACTTC.

The chain joins TRBV4-1 to TRBJ2-2; D is unclear. Trimming took 0 bases from V and 5 from J, leaving 7 bases between them. The CDR3 spans 14 residues. CDR1 is MGHRA and CDR2 is YSYEKL in the germline V gene. CDR3 nucleotides: TGCGCCAGCAGCCAAGACCGAGTTACCGGGGAGCTGTTTTTT. Its protein is CASSQDRVTGELFF.

V and J are TRBV7-9 and TRBJ2-1; TRBD2 might be the D (5 bases). V lost 1 base to trimming and J lost 0 bases, with 10 bases between them. The germline gives CDR1 SEHNR, CDR2 FQNEAQ (reference sequence). This CDR3 region has 16 residues. The CDR3 sequence: CASSLESGSSYNEQFF. The CDR3 nucleotides read TGTGCCAGCAGCTTAGAGAGCGGCAGCTCCTACAATGAGCAGTTCTTC.

Of note for this clone: Other nucleotide sequences from this sample produce the same CDR3. The J gene is TRBJ2-7, the V gene TRBV27; perhaps TRBD1 as D (5 bases). CDR3 length equals 13 residues. V lost 3 bases and J lost 1, with 7 bases in between. CDR1 and CDR2 (germline): MNHEY, SMNVEV (reference sequence). The CDR3 sequence: CASSFRGSYEQYF. The CDR3 DNA sequence: TGTGCCAGCAGTTTTAGGGGATCCTACGAGCAGTACTTC.

The rearrangement uses TRBV7-9 and TRBJ1-4, with no clear D. Trimming pared 2 bases from V and 0 bases from J, leaving 7 bases between. The CDR3 length is 15 residues. Germline loops: CDR1 SEHNR, CDR2 FQNEAQ (reference sequence). DNA of the CDR3: TGTGCCAGCAGCTTATCGTCAGCAACTAATGAAAAACTGTTTTTT. Translation: CASSLSSATNEKLFF.

The V call is TRBV27, the J call TRBJ1-1; tentative D call: TRBD1 (5 bases). CDR1 and CDR2 (germline): MNHEY, SMNVEV (reference sequence). The V and J ends lost 7 bases and 11 bases respectively, with 20 bases between them. This CDR3 has 13 amino acids. CDR3 region: CASTHPGRREAFF. In DNA, the CDR3 is TGTGCCAGCACCCATCCGGGACGCCGGGAGGCTTTCTTT.

V usage is TRBV13 and J usage is TRBJ2-1; D is uncertain. Germline CDR1 and CDR2: PRHDT and FYEKMQ (reference sequence). Trimming took off 0 bases at V and 4 bases at J, with 4 bases between the two ends. This CDR3 contains 13 residues. In DNA, the CDR3 is TGTGCCAGCAGCTTAGGATCTTACAATGAGCAGTTCTTC. Translated: CASSLGSYNEQFF.

V usage is TRBV28 and J usage is TRBJ2-6; no clear D. The CDR3 runs to 15 residues. CDR1 is MDHEN and CDR2 is SYDVKM in the germline V gene. With 5 bases removed from V and 0 bases from J, the gap between germline ends came to 8 bases. CDR3 nucleotide sequence: TGTGCCAGCAGTGCGCGAATCTCTGGGGCCAACGTCCTGACTTTC. Protein sequence: CASSARISGANVLTF.

This rearrangement joins TRBV6-2 or TRBV6-3 to TRBJ2-7, with 9 bases identical to TRBD1. The V gene end was trimmed by 4 bases and the J gene end by 7 bases; junction bases not matched to a gene: 14. The CDR3 is made up of 16 amino acids. Germline V gives CDR1 MNHEY, CDR2 SVGEGT. CDR3 nucleotides: TGTGCCAGCAGTTCCGCAGTTTGGACAGGGGTCGGGGAGCAGTACTTC. This codes for CASSSAVWTGVGEQYF.